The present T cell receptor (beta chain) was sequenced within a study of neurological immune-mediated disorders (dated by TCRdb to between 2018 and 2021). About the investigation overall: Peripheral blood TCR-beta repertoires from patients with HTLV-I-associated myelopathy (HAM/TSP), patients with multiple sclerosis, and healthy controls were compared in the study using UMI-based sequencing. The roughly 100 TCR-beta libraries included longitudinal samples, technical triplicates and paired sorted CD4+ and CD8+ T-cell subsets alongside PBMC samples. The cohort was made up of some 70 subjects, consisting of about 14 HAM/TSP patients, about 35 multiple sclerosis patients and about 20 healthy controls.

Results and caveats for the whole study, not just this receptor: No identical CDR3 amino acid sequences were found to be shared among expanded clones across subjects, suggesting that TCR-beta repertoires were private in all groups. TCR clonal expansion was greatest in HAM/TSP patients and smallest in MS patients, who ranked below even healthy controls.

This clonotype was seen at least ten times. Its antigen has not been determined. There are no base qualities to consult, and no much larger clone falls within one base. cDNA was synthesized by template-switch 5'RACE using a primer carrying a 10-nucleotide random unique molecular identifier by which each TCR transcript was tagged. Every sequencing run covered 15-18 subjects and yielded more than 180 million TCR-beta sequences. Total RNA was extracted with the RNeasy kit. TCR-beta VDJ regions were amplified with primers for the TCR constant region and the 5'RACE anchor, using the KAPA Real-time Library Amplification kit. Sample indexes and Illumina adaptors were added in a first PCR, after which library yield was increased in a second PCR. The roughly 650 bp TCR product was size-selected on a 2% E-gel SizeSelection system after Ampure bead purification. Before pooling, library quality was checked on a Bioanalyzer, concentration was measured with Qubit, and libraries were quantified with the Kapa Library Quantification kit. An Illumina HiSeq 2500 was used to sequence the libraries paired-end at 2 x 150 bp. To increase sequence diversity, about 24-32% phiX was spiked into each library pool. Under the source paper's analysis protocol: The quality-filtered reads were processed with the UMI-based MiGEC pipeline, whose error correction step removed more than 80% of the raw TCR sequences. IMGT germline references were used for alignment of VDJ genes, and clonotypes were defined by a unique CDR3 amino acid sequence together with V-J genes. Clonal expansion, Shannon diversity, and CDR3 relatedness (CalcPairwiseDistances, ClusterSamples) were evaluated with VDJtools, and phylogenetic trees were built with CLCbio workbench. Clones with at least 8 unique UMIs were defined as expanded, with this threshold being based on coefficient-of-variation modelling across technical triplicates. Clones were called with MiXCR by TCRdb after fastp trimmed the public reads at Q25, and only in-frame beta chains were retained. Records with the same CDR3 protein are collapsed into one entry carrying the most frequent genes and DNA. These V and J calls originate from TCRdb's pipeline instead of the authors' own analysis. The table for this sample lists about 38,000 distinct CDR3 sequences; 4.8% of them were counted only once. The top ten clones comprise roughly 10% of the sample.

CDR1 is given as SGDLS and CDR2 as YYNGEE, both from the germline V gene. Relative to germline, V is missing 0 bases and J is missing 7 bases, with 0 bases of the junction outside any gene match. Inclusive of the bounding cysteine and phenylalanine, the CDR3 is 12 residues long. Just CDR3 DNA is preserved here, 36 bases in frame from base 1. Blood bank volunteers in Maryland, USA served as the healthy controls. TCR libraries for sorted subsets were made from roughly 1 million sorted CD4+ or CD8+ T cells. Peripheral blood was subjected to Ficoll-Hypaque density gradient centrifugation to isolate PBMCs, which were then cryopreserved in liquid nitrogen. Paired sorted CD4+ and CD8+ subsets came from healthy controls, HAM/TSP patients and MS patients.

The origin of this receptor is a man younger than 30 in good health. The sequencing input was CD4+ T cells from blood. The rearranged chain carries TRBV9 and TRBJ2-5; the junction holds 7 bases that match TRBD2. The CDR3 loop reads CASSVAGGTQYF. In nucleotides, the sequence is TGTGCCAGCAGCGTAGCGGGGGGGACCCAGTACTTC.